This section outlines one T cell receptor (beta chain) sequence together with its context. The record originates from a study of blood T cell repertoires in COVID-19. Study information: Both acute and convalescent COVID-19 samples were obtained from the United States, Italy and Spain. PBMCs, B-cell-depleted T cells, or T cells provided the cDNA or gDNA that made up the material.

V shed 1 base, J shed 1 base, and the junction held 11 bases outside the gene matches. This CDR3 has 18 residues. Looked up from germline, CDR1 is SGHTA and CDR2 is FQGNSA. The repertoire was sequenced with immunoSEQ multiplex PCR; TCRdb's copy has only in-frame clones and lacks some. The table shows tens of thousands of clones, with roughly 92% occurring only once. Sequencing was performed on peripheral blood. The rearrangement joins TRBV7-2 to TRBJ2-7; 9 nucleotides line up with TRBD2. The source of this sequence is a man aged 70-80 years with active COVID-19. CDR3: CASSLGPPGSGGSYEQYF. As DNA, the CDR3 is TGTGCCAGCAGCTTAGGGCCCCCAGGTAGCGGGGGATCCTACGAGCAGTACTTC.